This T cell receptor beta chain was observed in a study of CD8 T cells in Susac syndrome. For this clonotype: Its antigen is currently unknown.

Study-wide points: That the number of individuals in its TCR sequencing and HLA analysis was relatively small was acknowledged by the study.

cDNA came from about 0.51 to 1 ug RNA primed by random hexamers. Multiplex PCR with immunoSEQ amplified the TCR beta CDR3 across 54 Vbeta and 13 Jbeta. TCRdb re-called the immunoSEQ multiplex PCR reads through MiXCR, storing one row per CDR3 protein. The sample holds some 120,000 distinct CDR3 sequences, 90% to 95% seen once. The CDR3 totals 14 residues. Trimming removed 1 base from V and 0 bases from J, with 6 bases in between. CDR1 and CDR2 (germline): DFQATT, SNEGSKA (reference sequence). The multiple sclerosis controls, all treatment-naive patients, had relapsing-remitting disease that was stable or active. It was negative isolation that provided the CD8+ and CD4+ T cells, whereas TEMRA cells were enriched by FACS.

The V and J genes are TRBV20-1 and TRBJ2-2; no definite D call. Source material: CD4+ T cells from PBMCs. The source of this sequence is a human donor with multiple sclerosis. The CDR3 reads CSARGQTNTGELFF. The CDR3 DNA reads TGCAGTGCTAGAGGTCAGACGAACACCGGGGAGCTGTTTTTT.